This TCR beta chain was documented in a study of shared clonotypes between healthy human individuals. Looking at the study overall: A donor's plate count was three for CD4 naive and three for CD4 memory; CD8 naive had two and CD8 memory one. Notes on the study in general: Some naive CD4 clonotypes, 5% to 5.5%, turned up in common across a handful of donors.

Comment on this clone: No antigen is known for it.

Looked up from germline, CDR1 is MNHEY and CDR2 is SVGAGI. V lost 6 bases to trimming and J lost 5 bases, with 14 bases between them. This CDR3 is built from 13 residues. Generated by immunoSEQ multiplex PCR, the TCRdb table keeps only in-frame clones and is missing some. The table includes 1.5 million to 2.5 million clones, approximately 94% detected once. CD45RO negativity and positive selection for CCR7 defined naive CD8 cells, a population that excluded terminally differentiated effector memory CD45RA+ cells. The sample comprised naive CD8+ T cells sorted from blood. This TCR derives from a man aged 18 to 29 in good health. V is TRBV6-5 and J is TRBJ2-7, with D perhaps matching TRBD1 (5 bases). The CDR3 loop is CASSPQDRNEQYF. The CDR3 DNA is TGTGCCAGCAGCCCCCAAGACAGAAACGAGCAGTACTTC.